This T cell receptor beta chain came from a study of cytomegalovirus exposure and HLA in healthy donors. Study details: In an earlier analysis, 90 million to 130 million unique TCR beta sequences were found from approximately 170 million T cells. For the approximately 430 genotyped donors, over 80% fell within the Caucasian-associated ancestry cluster.

This CDR3 comprises 15 residues. Germline-derived CDR1 and CDR2 are SGHRS and YFSETQ. The trim removed 6 bases at V and 7 bases at J, leaving 6 bases unmatched. PCR involved 60 Vbeta and 13 Jbeta primers. Data came from immunoSEQ multiplex PCR; TCRdb stores just in-frame clones and leaves some out. The table has 95,000 to 120,000 clones, 70% to 80% seen once. Of note for this clone: Its matching antigen is unknown.

Overall study results and limits: TCR sequences were mostly rare, though some public TCRs occurred in many donors. A later analysis reportedly found fewer N-insertions in an Asian-associated ancestry cluster than the roughly 680-donor mean.

The sample comprised PBMCs. This clonotype was sampled from a woman between 35 and 50 years old in good health and CMV-seropositive. The V call is TRBV5-1, the J call TRBJ2-3; 15 positions agree with TRBD2. The CDR3 here is CASNGLAGGQNTQYF. In nucleotides, the CDR3 is TGCGCCAGCAACGGACTAGCGGGAGGGCAAAATACGCAGTATTTT. The full variable domain, completed using reference TRBV5-1 and TRBJ2-3, is KAGVTQTPRYLIKTRGQQVTLSCSPISGHRSVSWYQQTPGQGLQFLFEYFSETQRNKGNFPGRFSGRQFSNSRSEMNVSTLELGDSALYLCASNGLAGGQNTQYFGPGTRLTVL.